Listed below are T cell receptor beta chains from one sample, sequenced in a study of molecular identifiers for immune sequencing clone quantification. From the PCR reads, TCRdb called clonotypes with MiXCR, one entry per CDR3 protein. The profile shows under 350,000 distinct CDR3 sequences, about a quarter of them singletons. The sequenced sample was naive CD8+ T cells from blood, with Jurkat cell RNA spiked in. These receptors were collected from a human donor in good health. Some libraries in this study had Jurkat cell RNA spiked in. Both conserved end residues are part of each CDR3. Fields, in order: clone size, V gene, J gene, D gene, CDR3 protein, CDR3 DNA. The D gene is left open where the match is weak. A row's size may be missing; if present it is once, few, many or a size class.

clone size: -; V gene: TRBV7-8; J gene: TRBJ2-5; D gene: -; CDR3 protein: CASSTEDSQETQYF; CDR3 DNA: TGTGCCAGCAGTACTGAGGACTCGCAAGAGACCCAGTACTTC
clone size: many; V gene: TRBV30; J gene: TRBJ2-6; D gene: -; CDR3 protein: CAWSWGSGANVLTF; CDR3 DNA: TGTGCCTGGAGTTGGGGGTCTGGGGCCAACGTCCTGACTTTC
clone size: -; V gene: TRBV20-1; J gene: TRBJ1-1; D gene: -; CDR3 protein: CSAQDGNTEAFF; CDR3 DNA: TGCAGTGCTCAGGACGGGAACACTGAAGCTTTCTTT
clone size: few; V gene: TRBV2; J gene: TRBJ2-7; D gene: -; CDR3 protein: CASSDDRSYEQYF; CDR3 DNA: TGTGCCAGCAGTGACGATCGCTCCTACGAGCAGTACTTC
clone size: few; V gene: TRBV20-1; J gene: TRBJ1-5; D gene: -; CDR3 protein: CSAPTQGRYQPQHF; CDR3 DNA: TGCAGTGCTCCGACCCAGGGAAGGTATCAGCCCCAGCATTTT
clone size: few; V gene: TRBV3-1; J gene: TRBJ2-1; D gene: -; CDR3 protein: CASARGGLYNEQFF; CDR3 DNA: TGTGCCTCTGCTCGAGGGGGGCTCTACAATGAGCAGTTCTTC
clone size: -; V gene: TRBV4-3; J gene: TRBJ2-2; D gene: -; CDR3 protein: CASSQDRRGAGLNTGELFF; CDR3 DNA: TGCGCCAGCAGCCAAGATAGAAGGGGAGCTGGGTTAAACACCGGGGAGCTGTTTTTT
clone size: -; V gene: TRBV2; J gene: TRBJ1-2; D gene: -; CDR3 protein: CASSEGTLNYGYTF; CDR3 DNA: TGTGCCAGCAGTGAAGGGACACTTAACTATGGCTACACCTTC
clone size: many; V gene: TRBV6-6; J gene: TRBJ2-2; D gene: -; CDR3 protein: CASSLGSTSNTGELFF; CDR3 DNA: TGTGCCAGCAGTTTGGGTAGCACCTCGAACACCGGGGAGCTGTTTTTT
clone size: -; V gene: TRBV20-1; J gene: TRBJ1-2; D gene: TRBD1; CDR3 protein: CSASSGLRGTYGYTF; CDR3 DNA: TGCAGTGCTAGTAGCGGACTCAGGGGGACCTATGGCTACACCTTC
clone size: few; V gene: TRBV27; J gene: TRBJ2-7; D gene: -; CDR3 protein: CASSEYPRTSYEQYF; CDR3 DNA: TGTGCCAGCAGTGAATATCCTCGGACCTCCTACGAGCAGTACTTC
clone size: -; V gene: TRBV20-1; J gene: TRBJ2-7; D gene: TRBD1; CDR3 protein: CSAQERRTGYEQYF; CDR3 DNA: TGCAGTGCCCAGGAGAGGCGGACAGGCTACGAGCAGTACTTC
clone size: few; V gene: TRBV30; J gene: TRBJ1-1; D gene: -; CDR3 protein: CAWLVPGSNTEAFF; CDR3 DNA: TGTGCCTGGCTAGTCCCAGGGTCGAACACTGAAGCTTTCTTT
clone size: few; V gene: TRBV4-3; J gene: TRBJ1-1; D gene: -; CDR3 protein: CASSQDRGIRGTEAFF; CDR3 DNA: TGCGCCAGCAGCCAAGATCGAGGGATCCGGGGCACTGAAGCTTTCTTT
clone size: many; V gene: TRBV5-6; J gene: TRBJ2-2; D gene: -; CDR3 protein: CASSFGTRTGELFF; CDR3 DNA: TGTGCCAGCAGCTTCGGAACCCGCACCGGGGAGCTGTTTTTT
clone size: few; V gene: TRBV14; J gene: TRBJ2-7; D gene: -; CDR3 protein: CASSQAGATYEQYF; CDR3 DNA: TGTGCCAGCAGCCAAGCGGGGGCAACCTACGAGCAGTACTTC
clone size: many; V gene: TRBV6-5; J gene: TRBJ2-3; D gene: TRBD2; CDR3 protein: CASSPIAGGYTDTQYF; CDR3 DNA: TGTGCCAGCAGTCCGATAGCGGGGGGTTACACAGATACGCAGTATTTT
clone size: many; V gene: TRBV28; J gene: TRBJ2-7; D gene: -; CDR3 protein: CASSPPGTGYEQYF; CDR3 DNA: TGTGCCAGCAGTCCACCCGGGACGGGGTACGAGCAGTACTTC